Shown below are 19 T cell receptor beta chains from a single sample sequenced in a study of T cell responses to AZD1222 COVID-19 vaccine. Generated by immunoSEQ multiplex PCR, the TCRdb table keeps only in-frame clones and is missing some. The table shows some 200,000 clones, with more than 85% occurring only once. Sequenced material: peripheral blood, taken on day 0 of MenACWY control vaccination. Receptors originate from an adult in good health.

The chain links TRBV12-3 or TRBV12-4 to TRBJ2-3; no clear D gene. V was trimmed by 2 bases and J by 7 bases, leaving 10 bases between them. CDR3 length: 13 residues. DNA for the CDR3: TGTGCCAGCAGTTTACTCGGGTCAAATACGCAGTATTTT. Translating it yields CASSLLGSNTQYF.

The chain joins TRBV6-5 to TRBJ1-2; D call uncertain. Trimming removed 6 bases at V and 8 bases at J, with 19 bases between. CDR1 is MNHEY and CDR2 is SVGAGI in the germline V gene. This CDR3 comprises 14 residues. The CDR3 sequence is CASRRREPQLGYTF. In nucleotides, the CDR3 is TGTGCCAGCAGGCGCCGGGAACCCCAGCTCGGCTACACCTTC.

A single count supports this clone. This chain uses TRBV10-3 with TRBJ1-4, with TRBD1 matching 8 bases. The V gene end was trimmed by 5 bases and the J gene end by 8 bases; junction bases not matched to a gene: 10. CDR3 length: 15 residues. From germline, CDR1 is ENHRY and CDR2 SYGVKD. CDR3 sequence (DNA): TGTGCCATCAGTAACGGACAGGGAGAGGGGGAAAAACTGTTTTTT. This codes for CAISNGQGEGEKLFF.

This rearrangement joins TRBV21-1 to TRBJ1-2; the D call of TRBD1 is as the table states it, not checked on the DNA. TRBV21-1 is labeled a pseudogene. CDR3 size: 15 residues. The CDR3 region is CASSKDWVRGYGYTF. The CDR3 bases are TGTGCCAGCAGCAAAGACTGGGTCAGGGGCTATGGCTACACCTTC.

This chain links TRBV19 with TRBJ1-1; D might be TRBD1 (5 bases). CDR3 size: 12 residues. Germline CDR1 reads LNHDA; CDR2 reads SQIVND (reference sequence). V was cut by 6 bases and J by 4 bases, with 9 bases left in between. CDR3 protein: CASRVGTTEAFF. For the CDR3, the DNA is TGTGCCAGTAGGGTAGGGACCACTGAAGCTTTCTTT.

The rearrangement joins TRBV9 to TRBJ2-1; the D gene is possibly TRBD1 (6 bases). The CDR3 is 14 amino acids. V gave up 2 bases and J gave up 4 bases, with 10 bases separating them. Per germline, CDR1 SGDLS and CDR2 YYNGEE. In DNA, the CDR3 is TGTGCCAGCAGCGTCTCGGACAGTTACAATGAGCAGTTCTTC. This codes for CASSVSDSYNEQFF.

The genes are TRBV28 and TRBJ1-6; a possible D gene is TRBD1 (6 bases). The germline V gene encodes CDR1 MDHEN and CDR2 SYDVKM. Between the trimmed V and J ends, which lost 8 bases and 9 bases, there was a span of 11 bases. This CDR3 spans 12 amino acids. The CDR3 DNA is TGTGCCAGCCTAGGGGGGAGTTCACCCCTCCACTTT. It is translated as CASLGGSSPLHF.

The CDR3 DNA reads as TGTGCCAGTAGTATATTGGGAGGCGGTGAAGCTTTCTTT. Residues: CASSILGGGEAFF. The gene calls are TRBV19 and TRBJ1-1; D is undetermined. This CDR3 is built from 13 residues. Germline V gene data show CDR1 as LNHDA and CDR2 as SQIVND (reference sequence). Trimming removed 2 bases at V and 7 bases at J, with 11 bases between.

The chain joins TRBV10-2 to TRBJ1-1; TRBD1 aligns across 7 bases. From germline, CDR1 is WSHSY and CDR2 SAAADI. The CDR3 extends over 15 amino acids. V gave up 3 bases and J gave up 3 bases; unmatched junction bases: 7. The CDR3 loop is CASSERRQGDTEAFF. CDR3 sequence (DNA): TGCGCCAGCAGTGAACGACGGCAGGGGGACACTGAAGCTTTCTTT.

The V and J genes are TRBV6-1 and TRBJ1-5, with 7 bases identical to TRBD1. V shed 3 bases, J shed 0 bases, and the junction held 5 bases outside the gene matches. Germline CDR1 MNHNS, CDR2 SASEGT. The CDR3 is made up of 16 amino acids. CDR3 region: CASSDNRDSSNQPQHF. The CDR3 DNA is TGTGCCAGCAGTGACAACCGGGACAGTAGCAATCAGCCCCAGCATTTT.

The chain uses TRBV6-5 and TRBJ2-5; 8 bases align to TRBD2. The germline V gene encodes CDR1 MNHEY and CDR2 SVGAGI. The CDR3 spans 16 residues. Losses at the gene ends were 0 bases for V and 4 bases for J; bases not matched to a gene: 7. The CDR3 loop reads CASSYSSSGGVETQYF. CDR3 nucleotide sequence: TGTGCCAGCAGTTACTCGTCAAGCGGGGGCGTAGAGACCCAGTACTTC.

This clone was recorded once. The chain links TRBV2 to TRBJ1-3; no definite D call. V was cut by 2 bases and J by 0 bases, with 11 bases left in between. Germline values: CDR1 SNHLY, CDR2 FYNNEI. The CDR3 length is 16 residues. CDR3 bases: TGTGCCAGCAGTGAAATCTCCCGTTCCTCTGGAAACACCATATATTTT. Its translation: CASSEISRSSGNTIYF.

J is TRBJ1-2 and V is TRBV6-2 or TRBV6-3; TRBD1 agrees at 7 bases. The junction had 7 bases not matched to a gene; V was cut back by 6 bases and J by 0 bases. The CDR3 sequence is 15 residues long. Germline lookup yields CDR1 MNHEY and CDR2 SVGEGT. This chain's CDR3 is CASSRGTATNYGYTF. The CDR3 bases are TGTGCCAGCAGCCGCGGGACAGCTACTAACTATGGCTACACCTTC.

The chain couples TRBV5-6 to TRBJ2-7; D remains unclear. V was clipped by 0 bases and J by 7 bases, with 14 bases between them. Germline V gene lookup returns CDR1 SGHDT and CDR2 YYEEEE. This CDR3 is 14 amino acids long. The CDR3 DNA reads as TGTGCCAGCAGCTTGGATGGCAGAATAAAGGAGCAGTACTTC. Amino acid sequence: CASSLDGRIKEQYF. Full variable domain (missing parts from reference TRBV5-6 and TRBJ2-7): DAGVTQSPTHLIKTRGQQVTLRCSPKSGHDTVSWYQQALGQGPQFIFQYYEEEERQRGNFPDRFSGHQFPNYSSELNVNALLLGDSALYLCASSLDGRIKEQYFGPGTRLTVT.

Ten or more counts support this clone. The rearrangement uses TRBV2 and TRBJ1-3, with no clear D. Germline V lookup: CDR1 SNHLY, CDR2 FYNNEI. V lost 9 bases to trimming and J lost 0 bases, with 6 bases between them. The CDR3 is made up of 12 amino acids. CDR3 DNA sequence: TGTGCCAGGAAGAGCTCTGGAAACACCATATATTTT. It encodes CARKSSGNTIYF.

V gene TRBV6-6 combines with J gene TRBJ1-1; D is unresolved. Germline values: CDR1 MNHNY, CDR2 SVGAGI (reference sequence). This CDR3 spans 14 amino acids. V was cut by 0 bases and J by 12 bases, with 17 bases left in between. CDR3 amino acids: CASSYSMQFGESFF. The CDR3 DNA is TGTGCCAGCAGTTACTCGATGCAGTTTGGGGAATCTTTCTTT.

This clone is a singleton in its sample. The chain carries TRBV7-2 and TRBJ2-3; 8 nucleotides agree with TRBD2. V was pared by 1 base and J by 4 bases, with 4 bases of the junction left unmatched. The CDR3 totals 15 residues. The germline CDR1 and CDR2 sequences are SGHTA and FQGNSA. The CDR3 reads CASSLVSGGPDTQYF. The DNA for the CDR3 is TGTGCCAGCAGCTTAGTCAGCGGGGGCCCAGATACGCAGTATTTT.

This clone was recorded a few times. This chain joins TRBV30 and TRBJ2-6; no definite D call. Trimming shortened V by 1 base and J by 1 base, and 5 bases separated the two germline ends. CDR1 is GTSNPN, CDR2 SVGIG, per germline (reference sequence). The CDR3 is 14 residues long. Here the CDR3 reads CAWSEHSGANVLTF. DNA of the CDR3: TGTGCCTGGAGTGAGCATTCTGGGGCCAACGTCCTGACTTTC.

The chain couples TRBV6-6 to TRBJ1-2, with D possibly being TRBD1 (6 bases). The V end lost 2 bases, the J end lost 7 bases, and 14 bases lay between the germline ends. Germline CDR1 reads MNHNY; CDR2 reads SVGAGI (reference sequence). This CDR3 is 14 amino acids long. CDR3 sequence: CASSYGQTFGGYTF. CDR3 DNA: TGTGCCAGCAGTTACGGACAGACCTTCGGTGGCTACACCTTC.